The 10 T cell receptor beta chains below come from one sample, sequenced in a study of cytomegalovirus exposure and HLA in healthy donors. Researchers ran the PCR with 60 Vbeta and 13 Jbeta primers. The method was immunoSEQ multiplex PCR; TCRdb's version includes in-frame clones alone and lacks a portion of them. The table includes about 130,000 clones, 77% detected once. Sequencing was performed on PBMCs. The receptors stem from a woman in her forties in good health and CMV-seronegative.

This chain uses TRBV5-1 with TRBJ2-7, with D possibly matching TRBD2 (7 bases). The germline gives CDR1 SGHRS, CDR2 YFSETQ. The CDR3 totals 14 residues. V was clipped by 5 bases and J by 1 base, with 13 bases between them. Here the CDR3 DNA reads TGCGCCAGCAGGGCGCGGGGGCTATCCTACGAGCAGTACTTC. Its protein product is CASRARGLSYEQYF.

This rearrangement joins TRBV5-6 to TRBJ1-1; D gene ambiguous. The germline CDR1 and CDR2 sequences are SGHDT and YYEEEE. The CDR3 is 13 residues long. V was shortened by 4 bases and J by 8 bases, with 15 bases between the two germline ends. The CDR3 spells CASSPRGPAEAFF. CDR3 nucleotide sequence: TGTGCCAGCAGCCCCCGGGGTCCAGCGGAAGCTTTCTTT. The whole variable domain, filled in from reference TRBV5-6 and TRBJ1-1, reads DAGVTQSPTHLIKTRGQQVTLRCSPKSGHDTVSWYQQALGQGPQFIFQYYEEEERQRGNFPDRFSGHQFPNYSSELNVNALLLGDSALYLCASSPRGPAEAFFGQGTRLTVV.

The V and J genes are TRBV28 and TRBJ1-1; maybe TRBD1 (5 bases). The germline gives CDR1 MDHEN, CDR2 SYDVKM. The CDR3 is 14 amino acids. V was shortened by 6 bases and J by 3 bases, with 14 bases between the two germline ends. CDR3 amino acids: CASRQGGGDTEAFF. The CDR3 bases are TGTGCCAGCAGGCAGGGCGGAGGGGACACTGAAGCTTTCTTT.

This chain joins TRBV7-9 and TRBJ1-4; perhaps TRBD1 as D (5 bases). The CDR3 is 15 residues long. CDR1 is SEHNR, CDR2 FQNEAQ, per germline (reference sequence). V was cut by 0 bases and J by 8 bases, with 13 bases left in between. The CDR3 coding sequence is TGTGCCAGCAGCTTAGCGGAGGGGAGTGGGGAAAAACTGTTTTTT. Amino acid sequence: CASSLAEGSGEKLFF.

The chain is built from TRBV2 and TRBJ1-2; the D is unclear. The ends were cut back, 3 bases at V and 0 bases at J, with 8 bases in the middle. The CDR3 loop spans 14 amino acids. Looked up from germline, CDR1 is SNHLY and CDR2 is FYNNEI. CDR3 protein: CASSDFPANYGYTF. CDR3 DNA: TGTGCCAGCAGTGACTTTCCAGCTAACTATGGCTACACCTTC.

The gene calls are TRBV5-6 and TRBJ2-5; 13 bases align to TRBD2. The CDR3 has 16 amino acids. Germline CDR1 SGHDT, CDR2 YYEEEE. The trim removed 2 bases at V and 4 bases at J, leaving 5 bases unmatched. The CDR3 loop is CASSLLAGGRGETQYF. CDR3 nucleotide sequence: TGTGCCAGCAGCTTACTAGCGGGGGGGCGAGGAGAGACCCAGTACTTC.

The CDR3 DNA follows: TGCGCCAGCGCTACGGGACAGCGCTCAACTAATGAAAAACTGTTTTTT. The encoded protein is CASATGQRSTNEKLFF. The V and J genes are TRBV5-1 and TRBJ1-4; 7 bases map to TRBD1. V lost 7 bases to trimming and J lost 0 bases; unmatched junction nucleotides: 9. The CDR3 has 16 residues. Germline-derived CDR1 and CDR2 are SGHRS and YFSETQ.

The chain carries TRBV7-2 and TRBJ2-1, with TRBD1 matching over 11 bases. V gave up 5 bases and J gave up 6 bases; unmatched junction bases: 3. This CDR3 has 14 residues. Germline CDR1 and CDR2: SGHTA and FQGNSA. CDR3 protein: CASSRDRGSNEQFF. The CDR3 DNA reads as TGTGCCAGCAGCCGGGACAGGGGGTCCAATGAGCAGTTCTTC. The entire variable domain, with the rest obtained from reference TRBV7-2 and TRBJ2-1, is as follows: GAGVSQSPSNKVTEKGKDVELRCDPISGHTALYWYRQSLGQGLEFLIYFQGNSAPDKSGLPSDRFSAERTGGSVSTLTIQRTQQEDSAVYLCASSRDRGSNEQFFGPGTRLTVL.

The chain uses TRBV30 and TRBJ1-2; D is undetermined. V lost 0 bases, J lost 7 bases, and 9 bases lay in between. The CDR3 is made up of 12 amino acids. Germline loops: CDR1 GTSNPN, CDR2 SVGIG (reference sequence). The CDR3 is CAWSVTSGGYTF. The DNA of the CDR3 is TGTGCCTGGAGTGTTACATCTGGTGGCTACACCTTC.

This clone was picked up a small number of times. This chain uses TRBV6-1 with TRBJ1-4; D gene unclear. V dropped 4 bases and J dropped 8 bases, with 11 bases sitting between them. CDR3 size: 13 residues. Germline values: CDR1 MNHNS, CDR2 SASEGT. CDR3 sequence reads: CASSVPLSEKLFF. CDR3 nucleotide sequence: TGTGCCAGCAGTGTTCCGTTGTCCGAAAAACTGTTTTTT.